This T cell receptor beta chain was observed in a study of metastatic and nonmetastatic thyroid tumors. V was clipped by 5 bases and J by 3 bases, with 12 bases between them. The CDR3 is 14 residues long. Germline CDR1 MNHNS, CDR2 SASEGT. Ahead of thyroid surgery, no patient had received treatment of any kind. In the original analysis: A papillary thyroid cancer distant-metastasis classifier was built from CDR3 differences across clinicopathological groups. MiXCR was used by TCRdb to re-call the PCR reads. The V and J calls, along with clone size, are taken from TCRdb and not from the paper's own processing. Here the sample spans 35,000 to 50,000 clones, less than 4.5% being singletons. This clone was seen a few times.

The receptor's source is a female donor with papillary thyroid cancer or a benign thyroid nodule (not recorded which). Some clones in this sample may be carry-over from other donors' samples. The chain couples TRBV6-1 to TRBJ2-3; no definite D call. Input material: blood. CDR3 loop: CASSPGQETDTQYF. CDR3 nucleotides: TGTGCCAGCAGTCCCGGGCAGGAAACAGATACGCAGTATTTT.